A selection of T cell receptor beta chains follows, all from one sample in a study of response to subunit inactivated influenza vaccine. One entry per CDR3 protein results from TCRdb running MiXCR on the RT-PCR reads. The sample has 500,000 to 700,000 distinct CDR3 sequences, roughly 25% seen once. These data also formed part of another study, on T cells expressing NK-cell markers.

Sequences were derived from CD4+ T cells sorted from PBMCs, sampled 12 days after vaccination. Source of these receptors: a man in his forties or fifties who received an inactivated influenza vaccine. The CDR3 runs from the conserved cysteine through the conserved F or W. The order of the fields is clone size, V gene, J gene, D gene, CDR3 DNA, CDR3 protein. D genes are given only for firm matches. Clone size appears in some rows only: once, few, many, or a class for an expanded clone.

NA,TRBV2,TRBJ2-4,TRBD2,TGTGCCAGCAGTGTGGGACTAGGTGGAAACATTCAGTACTTC,CASSVGLGGNIQYF
NA,TRBV20-1,TRBJ2-3,NA,TGCAGTGCTAGCGATTTTTTTGGGTTGGTCACAGATACGCAGTATTTT,CSASDFFGLVTDTQYF
NA,TRBV10-3,TRBJ1-3,NA,TGTGCCATCAGTGAGTCCCAGGGTGGAAACACCATATATTTT,CAISESQGGNTIYF
many,TRBV28,TRBJ2-2,NA,TGTGCCAGCAGGGACTCTACCACCGGGGAGCTGTTTTTT,CASRDSTTGELFF
few,TRBV11-2,TRBJ1-4,NA,TGTGCCAGCAGCTTGGACACGGGGACCGAAAAACTGTTTTTT,CASSLDTGTEKLFF
few,TRBV29-1,TRBJ2-3,TRBD2,TGCAGCGTTGAGGGCCCAGCGGGGAGCACAGATACGCAGTATTTT,CSVEGPAGSTDTQYF
few,TRBV12-3/TRBV12-4,TRBJ2-1,NA,TGTGCCAGCAGTTTATGGCAGCACAATGAGCAGTTCTTC,CASSLWQHNEQFF
NA,TRBV15,TRBJ1-6,TRBD1,TGTGCCACCAGCAGAAATGGACAGGGTGGTTCACCCCTCCACTTT,CATSRNGQGGSPLHF
NA,TRBV9,TRBJ2-5,TRBD1,TGTGCCAGCAGCTCGACCCCAGGGGGTAAGGAGACCCAGTACTTC,CASSSTPGGKETQYF
NA,TRBV18,TRBJ2-1,TRBD2,TGTGCCAGCTCACCGGGACTAGCGAGGGATGAGCAGTTCTTC,CASSPGLARDEQFF
few,TRBV7-2,TRBJ2-2,NA,TGTGCCAGCAGCGCCTCCCCGTTCACCGGGGAGCTGTTTTTT,CASSASPFTGELFF
NA,TRBV4-2,TRBJ2-1,NA,TGTGCCAGCAGCCAAGCTGATGGCAGGGGCTACAATGAGCAGTTCTTC,CASSQADGRGYNEQFF
NA,TRBV5-5,TRBJ2-6,NA,TGTGCCAGCAGCTTGGCCCCGAAGCCTGGGGCCAACGTCCTGACTTTC,CASSLAPKPGANVLTF
NA,TRBV20-1,TRBJ2-1,TRBD2,TGCAGTGCTAGAGGTCCGAGCGGGAGCCCCAATGAGCAGTTCTTC,CSARGPSGSPNEQFF
few,TRBV5-6,TRBJ1-1,NA,TGTGCCAGCAGCTTGGACGCCGACACTGAAGCTTTCTTT,CASSLDADTEAFF
NA,TRBV12-3/TRBV12-4,TRBJ2-7,NA,TGTGCCAGCAGCCCTGATACGGGACACTTGACCTACGAGCAGTACTTC,CASSPDTGHLTYEQYF
NA,TRBV5-1,TRBJ2-7,TRBD1,TGCGCCAGCAGCTCGGGACAGCTGGTCTACGAGCAGTACTTC,CASSSGQLVYEQYF
few,TRBV5-1,TRBJ2-5,NA,TGCGCCAGCAGCTTTTTGGGGGCGTCATTAGCAGGGGATTCAGAGACCCAGTACTTC,CASSFLGASLAGDSETQYF
few,TRBV7-2,TRBJ2-1,TRBD1,TGTGCCAGCAGCCGGACAGGGCTCAGCTCCTACAATGAGCAGTTCTTC,CASSRTGLSSYNEQFF
NA,TRBV6-2/TRBV6-3,TRBJ2-7,NA,TGTGCCAGCAGCTCGCCCAGGGGGCAGTACTTC,CASSSPRGQYF
few,TRBV4-3,TRBJ2-3,TRBD1,TGCGCCAGCAGCCAACGGACAGGGGCGGGGGATACGCAGTATTTT,CASSQRTGAGDTQYF
few,TRBV7-2,TRBJ2-3,NA,TGTGCCAGCAGCTTTTATGTTGATACGCAGTATTTT,CASSFYVDTQYF
NA,TRBV6-1,TRBJ2-5,NA,TGTGCCAGCAGTGGGGCGAGCGGGGAGACCCAGTACTTC,CASSGASGETQYF
few,TRBV4-1,TRBJ2-3,NA,TGCGCCAGCGGGCCCAGGGCTCATAGCACAGATACGCAGTATTTT,CASGPRAHSTDTQYF
few,TRBV20-1,TRBJ1-1,NA,TGCAGTGCTAGAGGGGGAGGGGGTCCCTACTCTGAAGCTTTCTTT,CSARGGGGPYSEAFF
NA,TRBV7-9,TRBJ2-7,TRBD2,TGTGCCAGCAGCCGGACTAGCGGGAGGGATTTCGAGCAGTACTTC,CASSRTSGRDFEQYF
NA,TRBV28,TRBJ1-2,TRBD1,TGTGCCAGCAGCGTTATGACCAGGGGGCTGGTGGGAGGCTACACCTTC,CASSVMTRGLVGGYTF
many,TRBV27,TRBJ1-1,NA,TGTGCCAGCGGGAAGGGCCAACAAACTGAAGCTTTCTTT,CASGKGQQTEAFF
NA,TRBV7-2,TRBJ2-1,NA,TGTGCCAGCAGCCGCCCCGGGACAGGGTTAGCGGGGGAGCAGTTCTTC,CASSRPGTGLAGEQFF
NA,TRBV7-9,TRBJ2-3,NA,TGTGCCAGCACCGCTAAGGGGCTTTTAGGGACAGATACGCAGTATTTT,CASTAKGLLGTDTQYF
few,TRBV6-1,TRBJ2-7,NA,TGTGCCAGCAGCGCAACCGGACAGGAGGGATCCTACGAGCAGTACTTC,CASSATGQEGSYEQYF
NA,TRBV11-3,TRBJ2-1,NA,TGTGCCAGCAGCTCTAGGTCCGTTCAGGGTGGGGGCGTCTATGAGCAGTTCTTC,CASSSRSVQGGGVYEQFF
NA,TRBV18,TRBJ2-7,TRBD1,TGTGCCAGCTCACCGAAACAGGGGGCCGAGCAGTACTTC,CASSPKQGAEQYF
few,TRBV20-1,TRBJ1-5,NA,TGCAGTGCTAGGGTTGGGGGCGGGAGTCAGCCCCAGCATTTT,CSARVGGGSQPQHF
few,TRBV25-1,TRBJ2-2,TRBD1,TGTGCCAGCAGTGAATTTATCAAGGGGGCAGGATTAACCGGGGAGCTGTTTTTT,CASSEFIKGAGLTGELFF
NA,TRBV6-2/TRBV6-3,TRBJ2-2,NA,TGTGCCAGCAGTTACCCTCGGGGCAATCTGAACACCGGGGAGCTGTTTTTT,CASSYPRGNLNTGELFF
NA,TRBV20-1,TRBJ2-3,NA,TGCAGTGCTAGAAATGTAATCACAGATACGCAGTATTTT,CSARNVITDTQYF
NA,TRBV28,TRBJ2-7,NA,TGTGCCAGCAGTTTAGGCTCGACGATCGACGAGCAGTACTTC,CASSLGSTIDEQYF
NA,TRBV4-1,TRBJ2-2,NA,TGCGCCAGCACACCCCGGGGAGGACTAAACACCGGGGAGCTGTTTTTT,CASTPRGGLNTGELFF
NA,TRBV7-9,TRBJ2-5,NA,TGTGCCAGCGCCCCCGATAGAGGAACCTCGGGGACCCAGTACTTC,CASAPDRGTSGTQYF
NA,TRBV5-8,TRBJ1-5,NA,TGTGCCAGCAGCGTCTTAAAGGTCAATCAGCCCCAGCATTTT,CASSVLKVNQPQHF
NA,TRBV10-3,TRBJ2-7,TRBD1,TGTGCCATCAGTAACCAGGGGGCATACGAGCAGTACTTC,CAISNQGAYEQYF